A single sample is the source of the 4 T cell receptor beta chains below, sequenced in a study of control samples from healthy donors and cancer patients. Here immunoSEQ multiplex PCR was the method, and the copy in TCRdb shows in-frame clones only, minus some. The sample consists of about 120,000 clones, around 88% of them appearing once. Sequencing used blood. Receptors were obtained from a man between 35 and 55 years old in good health.

This chain connects TRBV5-1 to TRBJ1-2; D is possibly TRBD1 (6 bases). Trimming left V 3 bases short and J 2 bases short, with 14 bases between. Germline-derived CDR1 and CDR2 are SGHRS and YFSETQ. This CDR3 spans 15 amino acids. The CDR3 sequence: CASSSSGTRNYGYTF. Here the CDR3 DNA reads TGCGCCAGCAGCTCCTCCGGGACACGGAACTATGGCTACACCTTC.

There are a few counts of this clone. CDR3 sequence (DNA): TGTGCCACCAGTGAGGGGACAGGGGTCACAGATACGCAGTATTTT. Translating gives CATSEGTGVTDTQYF. The V and J genes are TRBV24-1 and TRBJ2-3, with 10 bases fitting TRBD1. Germline CDR1 KGHDR, CDR2 SFDVKD. Trimming took 4 bases from V and 2 from J; bases not matched to a gene: 2. The CDR3 contains 15 residues.

The chain links TRBV7-6 to TRBJ2-2; TRBD1 matches at 11 bases. The CDR3 extends over 15 amino acids. The junction had 6 bases not matched to a gene; V was cut back by 8 bases and J by 4 bases. Germline V lookup: CDR1 SGHVS, CDR2 FNYEAQ. CDR3: CASEGQGGVTGELFF. The DNA for the CDR3 is TGTGCCAGCGAGGGACAGGGGGGTGTCACCGGGGAGCTGTTTTTT.

The gene calls are TRBV19 and TRBJ1-1; no reliable D call. V lost 4 bases, J lost 1 base, and 22 bases lay in between. CDR1 and CDR2 (germline): LNHDA, SQIVND (reference sequence). The CDR3 spans 18 residues. CDR3 amino acids: CASSRVGNDKYGNTEAFF. The CDR3 region has the DNA TGTGCCAGTAGTAGAGTCGGCAACGACAAATATGGGAACACTGAAGCTTTCTTT.